This is a list of T cell receptor beta chains from one sample in a study of blood T cell repertoires in COVID-19. Assay used: immunoSEQ multiplex PCR; TCRdb lists only in-frame clones, some missing. The sample contains about 200,000 clones, 75% to 85% of which appear only once. Sequencing was carried out using PBMCs or T cells enriched from blood (not recorded which). The receptor source for this set is a man between 35 and 55 years old who had recovered from COVID-19. Both conserved end residues are part of each CDR3. The D gene is left open where the match is weak. Clone size is not always given. Where it is, it says once, few, many or a class for expanded clones.

>TRBJ1-2|TRBV9|NA|NA
CASSEGPGGDYGYTF
TGTGCCAGCAGCGAAGGGCCCGGGGGGGACTATGGCTACACCTTC
>TRBJ2-2|TRBV6-6|NA|NA
CASSYSIQGTGELFF
TGTGCCAGCAGTTACTCGATACAGGGCACCGGGGAGCTGTTTTTT
>TRBJ2-3|TRBV24-1|NA|TRBD2
CATSERGNTQYF
TGTGCCACCAGCGAGCGGGGGAATACGCAGTATTTT
>TRBJ1-1|TRBV19|few|TRBD1
CASSIGQGWTEAFF
TGTGCCAGTAGTATAGGACAGGGATGGACTGAAGCTTTCTTT
>TRBJ2-1|TRBV2|few|NA
CASSVFLAGNEQFF
TGTGCCAGCAGTGTTTTTCTAGCCGGCAATGAGCAGTTCTTC
>TRBJ2-1|TRBV18|NA|NA
CASSPPSGQGSSGRANEQFF
TGTGCCAGCTCACCACCTTCGGGACAGGGTTCAAGCGGGAGGGCCAATGAGCAGTTCTTC
>TRBJ2-7|TRBV6-5|NA|TRBD1
CASSYSRTGYEQYF
TGTGCCAGCAGTTACTCGAGGACAGGATACGAGCAGTACTTC
>TRBJ1-5|TRBV2|NA|NA
CASRQMGVDQPQHF
TGTGCCAGCAGGCAGATGGGAGTAGATCAGCCCCAGCATTTT
>TRBJ2-1|TRBV2|once|TRBD2
CASRGLAVYNEQFF
TGTGCCAGCAGGGGACTAGCGGTGTACAATGAGCAGTTCTTC
>TRBJ1-1|TRBV6-1|NA|TRBD1
CASNRGLNTEAFF
TGTGCCAGCAACAGGGGGCTGAACACTGAAGCTTTCTTT
>TRBJ2-2|TRBV11-2|NA|TRBD2
CASSLTSGRTGTGELFF
TGTGCCAGCAGCTTAACTAGCGGGAGGACGGGAACCGGGGAGCTGTTTTTT
>TRBJ2-3|TRBV20-1|NA|NA
CSASKEGWRADTQYF
TGCAGTGCTAGTAAGGAGGGGTGGAGGGCAGATACGCAGTATTTT
>TRBJ2-2|TRBV5-6|NA|NA
CASSGPGHLNTGELFF
TGTGCCAGCAGCGGCCCGGGACACTTGAACACCGGGGAGCTGTTTTTT
>TRBJ2-2|TRBV4-2|once|NA
CASSQEVTVLGELFF
TGTGCCAGCAGCCAAGAGGTCACGGTTCTCGGGGAGCTGTTTTTT
>TRBJ1-4|TRBV5-1|NA|TRBD1
CASTLIGTGGVNAKKLFF
TGCGCCAGCACCTTGATTGGGACAGGGGGAGTGAATGCAAAAAAACTGTTTTTT
>TRBJ2-1|TRBV9|few|NA
CASSALGLPPKYNEQFF
TGTGCCAGCAGCGCCCTCGGACTTCCACCTAAGTACAATGAGCAGTTCTTC
>TRBJ1-6|TRBV6-5|NA|NA
CASSFLPQGGESPLHF
TGTGCCAGCAGTTTCCTACCACAGGGTGGGGAATCACCCCTCCACTTT
>TRBJ2-3|TRBV5-1|NA|TRBD1
CASSLGTGFADTQYF
TGCGCCAGCAGCCTAGGGACAGGGTTTGCAGATACGCAGTATTTT
>TRBJ2-1|TRBV14|NA|TRBD2
CASSLQAGRDNEQFF
TGTGCCAGCAGCCTTCAAGCGGGACGGGACAATGAGCAGTTCTTC
>TRBJ1-5|TRBV7-9|NA|NA
CASSLGGSRSNQPQHF
TGTGCCAGCAGCTTAGGAGGTAGCAGAAGCAATCAGCCCCAGCATTTT
>TRBJ1-1|TRBV4-1|NA|TRBD1
CASSQRDRLNTEAFF
TGCGCCAGCAGCCAACGGGACAGGTTGAACACTGAAGCTTTCTTT
>TRBJ2-3|TRBV19|once|NA
CASNGYTDTQYF
TGTGCCAGTAACGGGTACACAGATACGCAGTATTTT
>TRBJ1-6|TRBV30|NA|TRBD1
CAWDPAGTGNSPLHF
TGTGCCTGGGACCCCGCGGGGACAGGGAATTCACCCCTCCACTTT